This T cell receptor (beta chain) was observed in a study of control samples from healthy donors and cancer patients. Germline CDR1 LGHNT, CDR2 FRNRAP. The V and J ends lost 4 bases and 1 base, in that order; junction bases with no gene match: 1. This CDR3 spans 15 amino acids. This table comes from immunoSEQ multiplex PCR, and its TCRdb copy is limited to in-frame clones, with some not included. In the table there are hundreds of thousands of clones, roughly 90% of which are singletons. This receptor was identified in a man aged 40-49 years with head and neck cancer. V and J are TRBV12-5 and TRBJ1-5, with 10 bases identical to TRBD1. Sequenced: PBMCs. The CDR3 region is CASGSGQGSNQPQHF. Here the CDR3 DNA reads TGTGCTAGTGGTTCGGGACAGGGGAGCAATCAGCCCCAGCATTTT.